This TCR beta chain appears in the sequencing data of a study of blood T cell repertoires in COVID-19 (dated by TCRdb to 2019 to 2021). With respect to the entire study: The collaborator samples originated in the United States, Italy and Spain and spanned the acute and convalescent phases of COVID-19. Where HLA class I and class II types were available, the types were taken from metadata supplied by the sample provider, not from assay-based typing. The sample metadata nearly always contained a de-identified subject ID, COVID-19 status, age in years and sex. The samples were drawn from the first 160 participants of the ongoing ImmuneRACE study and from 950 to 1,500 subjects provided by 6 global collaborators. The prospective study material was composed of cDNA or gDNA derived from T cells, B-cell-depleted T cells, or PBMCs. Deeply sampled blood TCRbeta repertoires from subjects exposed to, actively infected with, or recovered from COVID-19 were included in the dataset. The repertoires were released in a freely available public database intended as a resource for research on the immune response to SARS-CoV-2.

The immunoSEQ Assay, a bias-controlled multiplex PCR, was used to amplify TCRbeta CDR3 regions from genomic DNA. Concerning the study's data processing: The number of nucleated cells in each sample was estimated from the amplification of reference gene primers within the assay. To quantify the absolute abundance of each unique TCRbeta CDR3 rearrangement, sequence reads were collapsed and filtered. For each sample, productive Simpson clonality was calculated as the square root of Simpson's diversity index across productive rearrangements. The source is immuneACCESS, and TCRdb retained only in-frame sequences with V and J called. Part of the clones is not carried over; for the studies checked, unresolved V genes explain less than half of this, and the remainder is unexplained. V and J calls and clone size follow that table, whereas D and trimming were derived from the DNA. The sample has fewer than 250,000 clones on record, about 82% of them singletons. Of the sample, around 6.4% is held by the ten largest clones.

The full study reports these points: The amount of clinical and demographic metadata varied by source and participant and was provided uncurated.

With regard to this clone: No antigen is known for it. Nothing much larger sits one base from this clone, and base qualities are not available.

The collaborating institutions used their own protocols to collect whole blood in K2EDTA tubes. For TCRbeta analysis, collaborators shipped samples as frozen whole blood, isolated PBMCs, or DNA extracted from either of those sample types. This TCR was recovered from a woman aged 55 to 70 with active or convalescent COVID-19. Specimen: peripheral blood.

The sequenced DNA is TGTGCCACCAGCGGATTAGGGGACAGGGGTACTGAAGCTTTCTTT. The translation is CATSGLGDRGTEAFF. The V gene is TRBV15 and the J gene is TRBJ1-1; 10 central bases correspond to TRBD1. Trimming takes 5 bases off V and 5 bases off J; junction bases not matched to a gene: 8. As encoded in the germline V gene (reference sequence), CDR1 is LNHNV while CDR2 is YYDKDF. Its CDR3 holds 15 amino acids, cysteine through phenylalanine. The sequence is cut down to CDR3 DNA, 45 bases in frame from base 1.